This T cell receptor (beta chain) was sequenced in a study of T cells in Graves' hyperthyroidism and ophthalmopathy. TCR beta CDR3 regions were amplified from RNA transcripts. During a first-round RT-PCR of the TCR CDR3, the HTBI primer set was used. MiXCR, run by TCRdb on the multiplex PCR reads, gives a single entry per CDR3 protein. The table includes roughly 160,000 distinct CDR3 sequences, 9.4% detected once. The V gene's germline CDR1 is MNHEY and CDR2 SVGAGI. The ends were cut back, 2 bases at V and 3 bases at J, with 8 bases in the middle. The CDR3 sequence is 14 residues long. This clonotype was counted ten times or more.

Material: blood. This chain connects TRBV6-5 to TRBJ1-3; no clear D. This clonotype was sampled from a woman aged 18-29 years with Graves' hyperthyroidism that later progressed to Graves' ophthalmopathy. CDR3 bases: TGTGCCAGCAGTTACGGGCAGATTGGAAACACCATATATTTT. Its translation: CASSYGQIGNTIYF.